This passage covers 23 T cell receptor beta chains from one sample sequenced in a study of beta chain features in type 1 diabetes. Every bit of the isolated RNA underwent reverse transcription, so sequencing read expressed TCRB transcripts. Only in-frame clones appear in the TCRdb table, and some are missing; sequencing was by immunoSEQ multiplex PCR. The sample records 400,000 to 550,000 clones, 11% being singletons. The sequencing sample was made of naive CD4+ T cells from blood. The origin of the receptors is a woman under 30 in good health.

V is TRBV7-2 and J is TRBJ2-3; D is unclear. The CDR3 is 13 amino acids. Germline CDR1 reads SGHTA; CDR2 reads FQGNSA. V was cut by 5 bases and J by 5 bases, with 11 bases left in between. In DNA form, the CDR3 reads TGTGCCAGCAGCCCGAGCAGCGTAGATACGCAGTATTTT. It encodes CASSPSSVDTQYF.

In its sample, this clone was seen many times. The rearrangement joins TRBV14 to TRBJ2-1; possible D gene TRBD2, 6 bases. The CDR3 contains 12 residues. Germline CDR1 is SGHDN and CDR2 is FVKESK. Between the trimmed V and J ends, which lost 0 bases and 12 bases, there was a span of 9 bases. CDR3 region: CASSQDGSRQFF. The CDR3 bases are TGTGCCAGCAGCCAAGACGGGAGTAGGCAGTTCTTC.

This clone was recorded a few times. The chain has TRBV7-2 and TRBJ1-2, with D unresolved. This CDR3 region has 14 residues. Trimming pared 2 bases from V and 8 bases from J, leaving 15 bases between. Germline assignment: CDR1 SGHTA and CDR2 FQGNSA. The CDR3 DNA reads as TGTGCCAGCAGCTTAAGAGACTTCCCCTACGGCTACACCTTC. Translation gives CASSLRDFPYGYTF.

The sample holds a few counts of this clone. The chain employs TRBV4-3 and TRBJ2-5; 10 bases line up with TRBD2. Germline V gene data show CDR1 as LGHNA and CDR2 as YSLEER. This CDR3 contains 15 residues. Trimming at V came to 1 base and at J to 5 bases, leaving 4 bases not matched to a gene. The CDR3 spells CASSQVETSGETQYF. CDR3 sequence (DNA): TGCGCCAGCAGCCAAGTGGAGACTAGCGGGGAGACCCAGTACTTC.

This CDR3 reads CSVERAPGSANYGYTF. CDR3 in DNA: TGCAGCGTTGAAAGAGCTCCGGGGTCAGCTAACTATGGCTACACCTTC. The gene calls are TRBV29-1 and TRBJ1-2; D unresolved. The CDR3 spans 16 residues. From germline, CDR1 is SQVTM and CDR2 ANQGSEA. Between the trimmed V and J ends, which lost 2 bases and 0 bases, there was a span of 16 bases.

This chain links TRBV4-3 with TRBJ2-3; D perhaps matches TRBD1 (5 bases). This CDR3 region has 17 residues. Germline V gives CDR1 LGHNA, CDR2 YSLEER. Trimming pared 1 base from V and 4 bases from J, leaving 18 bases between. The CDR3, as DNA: TGCGCCAGCAGCCAAGGAGAGGCAGGGCATGGATCAGATACGCAGTATTTT. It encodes CASSQGEAGHGSDTQYF.

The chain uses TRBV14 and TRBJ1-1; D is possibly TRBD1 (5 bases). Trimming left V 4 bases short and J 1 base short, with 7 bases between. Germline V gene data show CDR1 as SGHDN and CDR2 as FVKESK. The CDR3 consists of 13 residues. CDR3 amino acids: CASSRQGNTEAFF. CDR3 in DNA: TGTGCCAGCAGCCGGCAGGGGAACACTGAAGCTTTCTTT.

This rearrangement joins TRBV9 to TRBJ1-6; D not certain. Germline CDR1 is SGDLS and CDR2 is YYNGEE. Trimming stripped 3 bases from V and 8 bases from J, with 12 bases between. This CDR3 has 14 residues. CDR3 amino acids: CASSASVSHSPLHF. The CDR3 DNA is TGTGCCAGCAGCGCCTCAGTGAGTCATTCACCCCTCCACTTT.

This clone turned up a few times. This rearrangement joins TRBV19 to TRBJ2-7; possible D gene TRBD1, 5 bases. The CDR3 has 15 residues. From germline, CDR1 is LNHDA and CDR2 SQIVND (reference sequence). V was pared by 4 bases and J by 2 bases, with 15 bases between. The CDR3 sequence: CASSNLGHGTYEQYF. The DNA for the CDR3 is TGTGCCAGTAGTAACCTGGGGCATGGAACCTACGAGCAGTACTTC.

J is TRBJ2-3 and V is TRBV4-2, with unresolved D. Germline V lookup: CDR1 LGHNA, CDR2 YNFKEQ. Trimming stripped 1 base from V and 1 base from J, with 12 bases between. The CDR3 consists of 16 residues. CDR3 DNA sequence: TGTGCCAGCAGCCAAGTAGAGTTGTGGGGCACAGATACGCAGTATTTT. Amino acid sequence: CASSQVELWGTDTQYF.

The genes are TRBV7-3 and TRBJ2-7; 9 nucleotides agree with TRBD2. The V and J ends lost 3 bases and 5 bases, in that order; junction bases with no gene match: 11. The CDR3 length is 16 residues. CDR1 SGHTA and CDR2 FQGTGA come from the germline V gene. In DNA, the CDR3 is TGTGCCAGCAGCTTTACCTTTAGCGGGAGTCTGGACGAGCAGTACTTC. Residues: CASSFTFSGSLDEQYF.

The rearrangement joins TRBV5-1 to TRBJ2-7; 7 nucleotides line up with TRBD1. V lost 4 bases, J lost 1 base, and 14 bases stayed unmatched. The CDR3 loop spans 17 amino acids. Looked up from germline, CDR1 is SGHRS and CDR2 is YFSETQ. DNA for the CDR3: TGCGCCAGCAGCACTCCAATGACAGGGAAGGGGTCCTACGAGCAGTACTTC. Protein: CASSTPMTGKGSYEQYF.

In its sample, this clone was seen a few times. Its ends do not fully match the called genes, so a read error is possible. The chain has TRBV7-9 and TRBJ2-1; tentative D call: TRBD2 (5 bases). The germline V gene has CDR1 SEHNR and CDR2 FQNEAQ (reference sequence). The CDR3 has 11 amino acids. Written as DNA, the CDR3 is TGTGCCAGCAGCCCCGGTGGAGGTGGGATCTTC. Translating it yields CASSPGGGGIF.

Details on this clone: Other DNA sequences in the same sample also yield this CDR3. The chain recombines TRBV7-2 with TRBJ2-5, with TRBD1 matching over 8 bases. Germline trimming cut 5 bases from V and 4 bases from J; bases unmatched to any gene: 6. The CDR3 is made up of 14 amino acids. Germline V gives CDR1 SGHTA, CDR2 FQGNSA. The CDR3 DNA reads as TGTGCCAGCAGCCCTGACAGGGGAAGAGAGACCCAGTACTTC. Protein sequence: CASSPDRGRETQYF. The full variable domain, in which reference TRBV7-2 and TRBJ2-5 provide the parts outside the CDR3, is GAGVSQSPSNKVTEKGKDVELRCDPISGHTALYWYRQSLGQGLEFLIYFQGNSAPDKSGLPSDRFSAERTGGSVSTLTIQRTQQEDSAVYLCASSPDRGRETQYFGPGTRLLVL.

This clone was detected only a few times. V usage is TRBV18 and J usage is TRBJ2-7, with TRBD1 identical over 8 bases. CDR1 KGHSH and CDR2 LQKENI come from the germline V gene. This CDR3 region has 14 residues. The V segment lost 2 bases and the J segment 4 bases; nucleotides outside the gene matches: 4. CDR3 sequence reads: CASSPGTGGYEQYV. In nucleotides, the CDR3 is TGTGCCAGCTCACCAGGGACAGGAGGGTACGAGCAGTACGTC.

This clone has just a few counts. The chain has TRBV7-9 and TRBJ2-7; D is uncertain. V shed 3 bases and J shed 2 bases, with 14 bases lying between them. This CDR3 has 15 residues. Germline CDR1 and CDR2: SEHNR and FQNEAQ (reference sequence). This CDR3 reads CASSFRPGGPYEQYF. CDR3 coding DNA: TGTGCCAGCAGCTTCCGCCCCGGCGGACCCTACGAGCAGTACTTC. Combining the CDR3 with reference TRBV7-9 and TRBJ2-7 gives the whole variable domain DTGVSQNPRHKITKRGQNVTFRCDPISEHNRLYWYRQTLGQGPEFLTYFQNEAQLEKSRLLSDRFSAERPKGSFSTLEIQRTEQGDSAMYLCASSFRPGGPYEQYFGPGTRLTVT.

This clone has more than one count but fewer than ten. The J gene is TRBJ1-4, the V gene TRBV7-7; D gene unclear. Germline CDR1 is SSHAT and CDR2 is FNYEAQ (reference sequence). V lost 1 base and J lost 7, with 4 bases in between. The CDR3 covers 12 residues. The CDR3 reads CASSLDGEKLFF. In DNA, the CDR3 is TGTGCCAGCAGCTTAGATGGTGAAAAACTGTTTTTT.

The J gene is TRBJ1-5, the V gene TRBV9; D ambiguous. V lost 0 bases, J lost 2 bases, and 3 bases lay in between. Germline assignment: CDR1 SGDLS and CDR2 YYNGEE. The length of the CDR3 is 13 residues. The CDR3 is CASSVDGNQPQHF. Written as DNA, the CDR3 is TGTGCCAGCAGCGTAGACGGCAATCAGCCCCAGCATTTT.

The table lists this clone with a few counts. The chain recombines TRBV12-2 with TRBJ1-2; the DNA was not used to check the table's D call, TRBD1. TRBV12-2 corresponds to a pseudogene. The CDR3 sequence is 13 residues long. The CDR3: CASRPRQGNGYTF. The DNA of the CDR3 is TGTGCAAGTCGCCCCAGACAGGGGAATGGCTACACCTTC.

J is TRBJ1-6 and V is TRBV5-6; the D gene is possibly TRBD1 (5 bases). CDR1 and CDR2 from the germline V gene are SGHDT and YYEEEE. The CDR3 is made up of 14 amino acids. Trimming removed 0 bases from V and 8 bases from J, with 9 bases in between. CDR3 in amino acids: CASSLGRADSPLHF. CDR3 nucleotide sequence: TGTGCCAGCAGCTTGGGCAGGGCGGATTCACCCCTCCACTTT.

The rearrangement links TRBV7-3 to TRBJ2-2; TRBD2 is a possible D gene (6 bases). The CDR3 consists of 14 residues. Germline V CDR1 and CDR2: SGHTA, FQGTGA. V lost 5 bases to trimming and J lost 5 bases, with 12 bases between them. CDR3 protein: CASSPGTQTGELFF. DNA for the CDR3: TGTGCCAGCAGCCCCGGGACTCAAACCGGGGAGCTGTTTTTT.

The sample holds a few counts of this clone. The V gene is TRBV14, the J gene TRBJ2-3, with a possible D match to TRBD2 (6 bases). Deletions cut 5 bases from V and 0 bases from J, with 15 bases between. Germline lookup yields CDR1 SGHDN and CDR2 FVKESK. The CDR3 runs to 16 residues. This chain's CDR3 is CASSSSGGASTDTQYF. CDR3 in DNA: TGTGCCAGCAGCTCCTCCGGGGGAGCTAGCACAGATACGCAGTATTTT.

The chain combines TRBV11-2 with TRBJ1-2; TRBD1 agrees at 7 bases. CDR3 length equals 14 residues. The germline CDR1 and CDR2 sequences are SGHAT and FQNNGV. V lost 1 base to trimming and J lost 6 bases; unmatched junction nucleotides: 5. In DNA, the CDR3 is TGTGCCAGCAGCTTAGTTTTACAGGGGAATGGCTACACCTTC. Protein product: CASSLVLQGNGYTF.